Here is one TCR beta chain with its context. Its antigen remains unknown. These data come from a study of cytomegalovirus exposure and HLA in healthy donors. In the study overall: In an earlier analysis, around 100 million unique TCR beta sequences were found from some 200 million T cells.

The CDR3 sequence is 15 residues long. The V and J ends lost 3 bases and 0 bases respectively, with 8 bases between them. CDR1 and CDR2 (germline): SGHTA, FQGNSA. Points from the study as a whole: In a later analysis, a missense DCLRE1C variant was linked to TCR beta V- and J-gene trimming. Researchers reportedly found TCR beta sequences accurately predicted most subjects' HLA-A and HLA-B alleles.

The PCR was carried out with 60 Vbeta primers and 13 Jbeta primers. Measured with immunoSEQ multiplex PCR; TCRdb has only the in-frame clones, and not every one. The sample records some 150,000 clones, 65% to 90% being singletons. The J gene is TRBJ2-2, the V gene TRBV7-2, with a tentative D call TRBD1 (6 bases). The receptor was derived from a female donor in good health and CMV-seronegative. The sequenced sample was PBMCs. As DNA, the CDR3 is TGTGCCAGCAGCTTCAGGGGCACGAACACCGGGGAGCTGTTTTTT. Encoded protein: CASSFRGTNTGELFF.